This T cell receptor (beta chain) was profiled in a study of blood T cell repertoires in COVID-19. The wider study: Material from acute and convalescent COVID-19 was sourced from the United States, Italy and Spain. The analysed material was cDNA or gDNA that came from T cells, B-cell-depleted T cells, or PBMCs.

The trim removed 4 bases at V and 8 bases at J, leaving 9 bases unmatched. CDR1 and CDR2 (germline): LGHNA, YNFKEQ. The length of the CDR3 is 16 residues. Original methodology: Scientists estimated how many nucleated cells there were by amplifying reference gene primers. Method: immunoSEQ multiplex PCR; TCRdb's copy keeps in-frame clones and lacks some. The V and J calls and clone size come from that table; D and trimming were worked out from the DNA. The data show some 150,000 clones, around 81% seen once. This clone occurred a few times. Sequenced: peripheral blood. The TCR sequence derives from a human donor in a cohort sampled during active COVID-19. The chain employs TRBV4-2 and TRBJ1-6; 9 positions match TRBD1. The chain's CDR3 is CASSRPGQGSDSPLHF. The CDR3 DNA is TGTGCCAGCAGCCGACCGGGACAGGGTAGTGATTCACCCCTCCACTTT.